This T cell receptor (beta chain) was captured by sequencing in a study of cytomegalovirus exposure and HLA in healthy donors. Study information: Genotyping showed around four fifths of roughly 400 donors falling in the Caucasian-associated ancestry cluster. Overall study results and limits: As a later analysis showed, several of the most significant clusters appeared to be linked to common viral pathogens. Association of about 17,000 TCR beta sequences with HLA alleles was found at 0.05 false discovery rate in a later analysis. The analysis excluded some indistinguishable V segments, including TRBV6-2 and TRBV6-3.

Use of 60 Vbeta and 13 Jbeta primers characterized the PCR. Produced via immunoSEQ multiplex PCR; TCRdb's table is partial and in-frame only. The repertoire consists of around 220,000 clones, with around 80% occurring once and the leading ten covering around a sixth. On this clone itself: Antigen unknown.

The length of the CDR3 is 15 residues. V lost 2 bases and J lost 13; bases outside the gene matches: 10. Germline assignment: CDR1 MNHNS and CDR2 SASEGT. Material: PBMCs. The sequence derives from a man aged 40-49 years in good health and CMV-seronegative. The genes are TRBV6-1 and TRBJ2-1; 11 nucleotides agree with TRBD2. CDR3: CASSEPTSGNFEQFF. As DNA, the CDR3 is TGTGCCAGCAGTGAACCGACTAGCGGGAATTTCGAACAGTTCTTC.